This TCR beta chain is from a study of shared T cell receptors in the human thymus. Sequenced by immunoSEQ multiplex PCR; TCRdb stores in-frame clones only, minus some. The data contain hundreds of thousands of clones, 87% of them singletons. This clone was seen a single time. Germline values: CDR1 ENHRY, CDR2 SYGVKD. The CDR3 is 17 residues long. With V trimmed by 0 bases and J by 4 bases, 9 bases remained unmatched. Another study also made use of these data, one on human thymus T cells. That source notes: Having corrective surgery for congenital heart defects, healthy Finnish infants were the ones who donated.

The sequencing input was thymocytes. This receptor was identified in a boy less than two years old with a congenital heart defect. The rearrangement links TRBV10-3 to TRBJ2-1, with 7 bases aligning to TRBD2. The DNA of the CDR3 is TGTGCCATCAGTGAGTCGATCTCTAGCGGAGAGTACAATGAGCAGTTCTTC. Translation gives CAISESISSGEYNEQFF.